The 12 T cell receptor beta chains presented below share a single source sample, sequenced in a study of T-cell memory formation after mild COVID-19. TCRdb re-called the 5' RACE reads through MiXCR, storing one row per CDR3 protein. There are hundreds of thousands of distinct CDR3 sequences in the sample; approximately 15% occur only once, and 22% lies in the top ten. The source material was PBMCs or a T cell subset sorted from them (not recorded which). The receptors derive from a young man who had mild COVID-19 (a few samples of this study predate the infection). Cell type and time point are not known.

This clonotype was picked up a small number of times. The gene calls are TRBV12-5 and TRBJ2-1, with a tentative D call TRBD2 (5 bases). Per the germline V gene, CDR1 is LGHNT and CDR2 is FRNRAP. The CDR3 loop spans 16 amino acids. With 0 bases removed from V and 0 bases from J, the gap between germline ends came to 9 bases. CDR3 residues: CASGLVAGPSYNEQFF. CDR3 coding DNA: TGTGCTAGTGGTTTGGTCGCGGGTCCCTCCTACAATGAGCAGTTCTTC.

The chain uses TRBV7-2 and TRBJ2-7, with TRBD2 matching 7 bases. The trim removed 5 bases at V and 3 bases at J, leaving 19 bases unmatched. Per germline, CDR1 SGHTA and CDR2 FQGNSA. This CDR3 is 18 amino acids long. CDR3 sequence reads: CASSPRGGPSGDSYEQYF. The CDR3 DNA follows: TGTGCCAGCAGCCCCCGGGGAGGGCCATCTGGGGATAGCTACGAGCAGTACTTC.

This clonotype was detected a few times. The chain links TRBV4-2 to TRBJ2-5, with a tentative D call TRBD2 (6 bases). Trimming stripped 8 bases from V and 3 bases from J, with 13 bases between. Germline V gene data show CDR1 as LGHNA and CDR2 as YNFKEQ. CDR3 length: 13 amino acids. DNA for the CDR3: TGTGCCAGCGGCCGGGACTGGGAAGAGACCCAGTACTTC. It encodes CASGRDWEETQYF.

This clonotype was detected only a few times. The chain carries TRBV7-2 and TRBJ2-2; 7 nucleotides line up with TRBD1. J lost 4 bases, V lost 6 bases, and 5 bases had no gene match. CDR3 length equals 14 residues. Germline values: CDR1 SGHTA, CDR2 FQGNSA. Written as DNA, the CDR3 is TGTGCCAGCAGATCTGACAGGGCCACCGGGGAGCTGTTTTTT. As protein: CASRSDRATGELFF. The full variable domain, with the rest looked up from reference TRBV7-2 and TRBJ2-2, is GAGVSQSPSNKVTEKGKDVELRCDPISGHTALYWYRQSLGQGLEFLIYFQGNSAPDKSGLPSDRFSAERTGGSVSTLTIQRTQQEDSAVYLCASRSDRATGELFFGEGSRLTVL.

The chain joins TRBV7-6 to TRBJ1-4; D is perhaps TRBD1 (5 bases). Germline V gives CDR1 SGHVS, CDR2 FNYEAQ. V dropped 5 bases and J dropped 2 bases, with 24 bases sitting between them. CDR3 size: 19 residues. For the CDR3, the DNA is TGTGCCAGCAGCCCGAGGGACGGCAGGGAGCAAGAGACTAATGAAAAACTGTTTTTT. Translation gives CASSPRDGREQETNEKLFF.

V and J are TRBV2 and TRBJ2-1; maybe TRBD1 (6 bases). The V end was cut by 6 bases, the J end by 0 bases, with 12 bases between. The germline CDR1 and CDR2 sequences are SNHLY and FYNNEI. The CDR3 runs 15 residues. The CDR3 spells CASREDRSSYNEQFF. For the CDR3, the DNA is TGTGCCAGCAGGGAGGACAGAAGCTCCTACAATGAGCAGTTCTTC.

This clonotype came up a few times. The chain joins TRBV20-1 to TRBJ2-3; D is perhaps TRBD2 (7 bases). The V end was cut by 6 bases, the J end by 6 bases, with 16 bases between. The CDR3 covers 13 residues. Germline lookup yields CDR1 DFQATT and CDR2 SNEGSKA (reference sequence). The CDR3 DNA reads TGCAGTGCCCGTGGAGGGGGGGGTGATACGCAGTATTTT. Amino acid sequence: CSARGGGGDTQYF.

This clonotype was picked up many times. This chain links TRBV29-1 with TRBJ2-1; D perhaps matches TRBD2 (6 bases). With 7 bases removed from V and 3 bases from J, the gap between germline ends came to 10 bases. The length of the CDR3 is 12 residues. Germline V CDR1 and CDR2: SQVTM, ANQGSEA. This CDR3 is CSAVGGYNEQFF. The CDR3 DNA is TGCAGCGCCGTCGGGGGCTACAATGAGCAGTTCTTC.

In this sample, this clonotype turned up a few times. CDR3 sequence reads: CASSSLRDRNYEQYV. The CDR3 bases are TGTGCCAGCAGCTCGCTCCGGGACAGGAACTACGAGCAGTACGTC. This chain joins TRBV11-2 and TRBJ2-7; 8 nucleotides match TRBD1. V dropped 4 bases and J dropped 3; count of bases not matched to a gene: 8. Germline CDR1 and CDR2: SGHAT and FQNNGV. The CDR3 is 15 amino acids.

This clonotype was counted only a few times. The chain recombines TRBV20-1 with TRBJ2-5; 7 nucleotides line up with TRBD2. The CDR3 is 14 residues long. Looked up from germline, CDR1 is DFQATT and CDR2 is SNEGSKA (reference sequence). J was trimmed by 2 bases and V by 3 bases; bases with no gene match: 6. The CDR3 sequence is CSASMGGWQETQYF. In DNA form, the CDR3 reads TGCAGTGCTAGTATGGGGGGGTGGCAAGAGACCCAGTACTTC.

To note about this clonotype: A read error is possible here, since a much larger clone lies one base away. V gene TRBV7-2 combines with J gene TRBJ2-7, with a tentative D call TRBD2 (6 bases). The CDR3 loop spans 14 amino acids. V lost 6 bases to trimming and J lost 6 bases, with 18 bases between them. Per the germline V gene, CDR1 is SGHTA and CDR2 is FQGNSA. The CDR3 DNA reads TGTGCCAGCAGTTCAGGACCGGGAGTATGCGAGCAGTACTTC. Protein product: CASSSGPGVCEQYF. The whole variable domain, remainder taken from reference TRBV7-2 and TRBJ2-7, is GAGVSQSPSNKVTEKGKDVELRCDPISGHTALYWYRQSLGQGLEFLIYFQGNSAPDKSGLPSDRFSAERTGGSVSTLTIQRTQQEDSAVYLCASSSGPGVCEQYFGPGTRLTVT.

This clonotype was seen only a few times. The V and J genes are TRBV5-6 and TRBJ2-5; TRBD1 agrees at 10 bases. The CDR3 loop spans 14 amino acids. J lost 5 bases, V lost 2 bases, and 3 bases had no gene match. CDR1 SGHDT and CDR2 YYEEEE come from the germline V gene. This CDR3 reads CASSFPGQGETQYF. The CDR3 DNA reads TGTGCCAGCAGCTTTCCGGGACAGGGGGAGACCCAGTACTTC.